One and the same sample provided the 24 T cell receptor beta chains below, sequenced in a study of cytomegalovirus exposure and HLA in healthy donors. The PCR ran on 60 Vbeta and 13 Jbeta primers. Assay: immunoSEQ multiplex PCR; the TCRdb copy retains only in-frame clones and omits some. The profile shows about 130,000 clones, 74% of them singletons. Sequencing was performed on PBMCs. The receptors were sampled from a woman aged 45 to 65 in good health and CMV-seropositive.

In this sample, this clone turned up a few times. This chain joins TRBV4-3 and TRBJ1-6, with 8 bases lining up with TRBD1. This CDR3 has 16 amino acids. The V gene end was trimmed by 0 bases and the J gene end by 6 bases; junction bases not matched to a gene: 4. Germline lookup yields CDR1 LGHNA and CDR2 YSLEER. The DNA for the CDR3 is TGCGCCAGCAGCCAAGACCGGACAGGGATTAATTCACCCCTCCACTTT. Protein sequence: CASSQDRTGINSPLHF.

This clone was counted once. V gene TRBV30 combines with J gene TRBJ2-5; D is unresolved. With 2 bases removed from V and 2 bases from J, the gap between germline ends came to 3 bases. CDR3 length: 11 amino acids. The germline CDR1 and CDR2 sequences are GTSNPN and SVGIG (reference sequence). This CDR3 reads CAWSTQETQYF. As DNA, the CDR3 is TGTGCCTGGAGTACTCAAGAGACCCAGTACTTC.

The V gene is TRBV19, the J gene TRBJ2-7; 7 nucleotides align to TRBD2. CDR3 length equals 14 residues. Unmatched junction bases numbered 2, after V lost 3 bases and J lost 0 bases. Germline-derived CDR1 and CDR2 are LNHDA and SQIVND (reference sequence). For the CDR3, the DNA is TGTGCCAGTAGTATCGGCGGGAGCTCCTACGAGCAGTACTTC. Translated, it gives CASSIGGSSYEQYF.

The chain uses TRBV7-9 and TRBJ2-5, with 15 bases matching TRBD2. Germline CDR1 reads SEHNR; CDR2 reads FQNEAQ (reference sequence). The CDR3 is made up of 16 amino acids. V shed 4 bases and J 3 bases; nucleotides not matched to a gene: 3. The CDR3 sequence: CASSSGLAGGKETQYF. The CDR3 bases are TGTGCCAGCAGCTCCGGACTAGCGGGGGGGAAAGAGACCCAGTACTTC.

The sample holds one count of this clone. The rearrangement links TRBV5-6 to TRBJ2-1; D not resolved. Germline-derived CDR1 and CDR2 are SGHDT and YYEEEE. Between the trimmed V and J ends, which lost 6 bases and 0 bases, there was a span of 13 bases. The CDR3 is made up of 15 amino acids. The chain's CDR3 is CASTPQVRSYNEQFF. The CDR3 DNA reads as TGTGCCAGCACCCCCCAGGTCCGCTCCTACAATGAGCAGTTCTTC.

V usage is TRBV30 and J usage is TRBJ2-3; D call uncertain. V was shortened by 1 base and J by 4 bases, with 6 bases between the two germline ends. This CDR3 comprises 12 residues. From germline, CDR1 is GTSNPN and CDR2 SVGIG (reference sequence). The CDR3 DNA reads as TGTGCCTGGAGTGGATTAGCAGATACGCAGTATTTT. This encodes CAWSGLADTQYF.

This chain links TRBV29-1 with TRBJ2-7, with D unresolved. This CDR3 spans 10 amino acids. In germline, CDR1 is SQVTM, CDR2 ANQGSEA. V was clipped by 5 bases and J by 6 bases, with 8 bases between them. CDR3 amino acids: CSVYSSEQYF. CDR3 DNA sequence: TGCAGCGTTTATAGTAGCGAGCAGTACTTC.

The rearrangement joins TRBV9 to TRBJ1-2; 7 bases line up with TRBD1. The length of the CDR3 is 15 residues. Germline trimming cut 0 bases from V and 0 bases from J; bases unmatched to any gene: 2. Germline assignment: CDR1 SGDLS and CDR2 YYNGEE. CDR3 amino acids: CASSVGGQTNYGYTF. For the CDR3, the DNA is TGTGCCAGCAGCGTAGGGGGACAGACTAACTATGGCTACACCTTC.

The V and J genes are TRBV7-2 and TRBJ2-5, with 7 bases matching TRBD2. Germline loops: CDR1 SGHTA, CDR2 FQGNSA. The CDR3 covers 14 residues. Germline trimming cut 6 bases from V and 1 base from J; bases unmatched to any gene: 5. This chain's CDR3 is CASSLGTTQETQYF. CDR3 nucleotides: TGTGCCAGCAGTCTCGGGACTACCCAAGAGACCCAGTACTTC.

This chain uses TRBV15 with TRBJ2-5; D uncertain. The V gene's germline CDR1 is LNHNV and CDR2 YYDKDF (reference sequence). Trimming stripped 0 bases from V and 1 base from J, with 3 bases between. The CDR3 sequence is 13 residues long. The CDR3 reads CATSRDGQETQYF. As DNA, the CDR3 is TGTGCCACCAGCAGAGACGGCCAAGAGACCCAGTACTTC.

J is TRBJ2-1 and V is TRBV15; 8 nucleotides line up with TRBD1. There are 17 residues in the CDR3. J gave up 4 bases and V 3 bases, and 11 bases lay outside the gene matches. Germline V gene sequence: CDR1 LNHNV, CDR2 YYDKDF (reference sequence). CDR3 nucleotides: TGTGCCACCAGCAGGGCACCTGGACAGGGACCATACAATGAGCAGTTCTTC. This gives the protein CATSRAPGQGPYNEQFF.

This clone has a handful of counts. The V gene is TRBV4-1, the J gene TRBJ2-1; 8 bases are a match to TRBD2. CDR3 size: 15 residues. Germline V gives CDR1 MGHRA, CDR2 YSYEKL. Unmatched junction bases numbered 7, after V lost 2 bases and J lost 7 bases. The CDR3 region has the DNA TGCGCCAGCAGCCAACCGGGACTAGGGCGGAATGAGCAGTTCTTC. It codes for CASSQPGLGRNEQFF.

V usage is TRBV20-1 and J usage is TRBJ2-7; TRBD2 agrees at 10 bases. From germline, CDR1 is DFQATT and CDR2 SNEGSKA (reference sequence). This CDR3 has 11 residues. The V gene end was trimmed by 6 bases and the J gene end by 4 bases; junction bases not matched to a gene: 0. CDR3 region: CSAAGGYEQYF. The CDR3 DNA is TGCAGTGCAGCGGGGGGGTACGAGCAGTACTTC.

This clone appeared once. This chain uses TRBV10-3 with TRBJ2-3, with D maybe TRBD2 (6 bases). The germline V and J ends were trimmed by 7 bases and 5 bases, with 13 bases remaining between them. Germline V lookup: CDR1 ENHRY, CDR2 SYGVKD. The CDR3 runs 13 residues. CDR3 nucleotide sequence: TGTGCCATCAATGCGGGACTCGGAGATACGCAGTATTTT. As protein: CAINAGLGDTQYF.

V gene TRBV7-8 combines with J gene TRBJ2-1, with a weak D call TRBD1 (5 bases). CDR1 and CDR2 (germline): SGHVS, FQNEAQ. This CDR3 contains 13 residues. The V and J ends lost 2 bases and 8 bases respectively, with 10 bases between them. CDR3 in DNA: TGTGCCAGCAGCTTATCCAGGGTCCATGAGCAGTTCTTC. Amino acids: CASSLSRVHEQFF.

In this sample, this clone turned up once. This chain connects TRBV15 to TRBJ1-1; 7 bases align to TRBD1. CDR1 is LNHNV, CDR2 YYDKDF, per germline (reference sequence). Unmatched junction bases numbered 11, after V lost 8 bases and J lost 2 bases. This CDR3 spans 15 amino acids. DNA for the CDR3: TGTGCCACCGTAGGGACAGACCTTTTTAACACTGAAGCTTTCTTT. Amino acids: CATVGTDLFNTEAFF.

The rearrangement joins TRBV5-1 to TRBJ2-5; D possibly corresponds to TRBD2 (5 bases). Per germline, CDR1 SGHRS and CDR2 YFSETQ. The germline V and J ends were trimmed by 7 bases and 1 base, with 17 bases remaining between them. CDR3 length: 15 residues. The CDR3 DNA is TGCGCCAGCGGACCAGGTCGGGGATTCCAAGAGACCCAGTACTTC. It specifies CASGPGRGFQETQYF.

A few counts support this clone. The genes are TRBV21-1 and TRBJ2-7; the table's D call of TRBD1 was not tested on the DNA. TRBV21-1 is tagged as a pseudogene. The CDR3 extends over 12 amino acids. The CDR3 is CASGDTEYEQYF. CDR3 sequence (DNA): TGTGCCAGCGGGGACACTGAATACGAGCAGTACTTC.

This clone appeared once. The chain joins TRBV29-1 to TRBJ1-1, with 12 bases that match TRBD1. CDR3 length: 14 amino acids. Trimming removed 2 bases from V and 5 bases from J; junction bases left unmatched: 3. Germline V gene sequence: CDR1 SQVTM, CDR2 ANQGSEA. CDR3 residues: CSVERGQGATEAFF. The DNA of the CDR3 is TGCAGCGTTGAAAGGGGACAGGGGGCGACTGAAGCTTTCTTT.

The chain couples TRBV10-3 to TRBJ2-3; D may be TRBD1 (6 bases). The CDR3 has 12 amino acids. Looked up from germline, CDR1 is ENHRY and CDR2 is SYGVKD. Trimming left V 10 bases short and J 0 bases short, with 8 bases between. The CDR3, as DNA: TGTGCCACACAGGGAAGCACAGATACGCAGTATTTT. Its protein is CATQGSTDTQYF.

V usage is TRBV4-1 and J usage is TRBJ2-1; the D gene is possibly TRBD1 (5 bases). The CDR3 is 14 residues long. CDR1 and CDR2 (germline): MGHRA, YSYEKL. Trimming pared 3 bases from V and 7 bases from J, leaving 13 bases between. The CDR3 DNA is TGCGCCAGCAGCCAGGCGACCGGACAAAATGAGCAGTTCTTC. Its protein product is CASSQATGQNEQFF.

V usage is TRBV19 and J usage is TRBJ1-6; a weak D match, TRBD1 (5 bases). V was clipped by 5 bases and J by 9 bases, with 23 bases between them. The CDR3 loop spans 17 amino acids. Germline CDR1 is LNHDA and CDR2 is SQIVND (reference sequence). CDR3 in amino acids: CASSEDRDWGYGSPLHF. The CDR3 bases are TGTGCCAGTAGTGAAGACAGAGACTGGGGTTATGGTTCACCCCTCCACTTT. The full variable domain, its missing parts supplied by reference TRBV19 and TRBJ1-6, is DGGITQSPKYLFRKEGQNVTLSCEQNLNHDAMYWYRQDPGQGLRLIYYSQIVNDFQKGDIAEGYSVSREKKESFPLTVTSAQKNPTAFYLCASSEDRDWGYGSPLHFGNGTRLTVT.

The chain has TRBV19 and TRBJ1-2; 7 bases fit TRBD1. V was clipped by 4 bases and J by 2 bases; unmatched bases: 4. The CDR3 is made up of 14 amino acids. The V gene's germline CDR1 is LNHDA and CDR2 SQIVND (reference sequence). CDR3 in DNA: TGTGCCAGTAGTACACAGGGGTCCAACTATGGCTACACCTTC. This gives the protein CASSTQGSNYGYTF.

The V call is TRBV10-3, the J call TRBJ2-7; possibly TRBD2 for D (7 bases). Germline loops: CDR1 ENHRY, CDR2 SYGVKD. With 4 bases removed from V and 2 bases from J, the gap between germline ends came to 15 bases. The CDR3 is made up of 15 amino acids. The CDR3 sequence: CAISVRGGSTYEQYF. CDR3 in DNA: TGTGCCATCAGTGTTAGGGGGGGCTCCACCTACGAGCAGTACTTC.